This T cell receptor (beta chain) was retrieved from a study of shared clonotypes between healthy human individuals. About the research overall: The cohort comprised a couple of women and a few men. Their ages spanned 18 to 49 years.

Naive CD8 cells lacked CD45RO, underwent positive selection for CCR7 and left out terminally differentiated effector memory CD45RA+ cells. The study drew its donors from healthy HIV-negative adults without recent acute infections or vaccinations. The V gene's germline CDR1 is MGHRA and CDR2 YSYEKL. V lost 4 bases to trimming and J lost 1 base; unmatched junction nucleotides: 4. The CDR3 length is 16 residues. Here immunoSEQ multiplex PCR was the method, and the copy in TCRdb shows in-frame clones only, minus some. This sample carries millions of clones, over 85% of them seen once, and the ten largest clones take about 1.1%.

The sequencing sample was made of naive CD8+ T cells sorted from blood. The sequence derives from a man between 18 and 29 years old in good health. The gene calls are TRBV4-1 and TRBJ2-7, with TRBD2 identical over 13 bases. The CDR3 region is CASSLRLAGGSYEQYF. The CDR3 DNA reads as TGCGCCAGCAGCCTAAGACTAGCGGGAGGTTCCTACGAGCAGTACTTC.